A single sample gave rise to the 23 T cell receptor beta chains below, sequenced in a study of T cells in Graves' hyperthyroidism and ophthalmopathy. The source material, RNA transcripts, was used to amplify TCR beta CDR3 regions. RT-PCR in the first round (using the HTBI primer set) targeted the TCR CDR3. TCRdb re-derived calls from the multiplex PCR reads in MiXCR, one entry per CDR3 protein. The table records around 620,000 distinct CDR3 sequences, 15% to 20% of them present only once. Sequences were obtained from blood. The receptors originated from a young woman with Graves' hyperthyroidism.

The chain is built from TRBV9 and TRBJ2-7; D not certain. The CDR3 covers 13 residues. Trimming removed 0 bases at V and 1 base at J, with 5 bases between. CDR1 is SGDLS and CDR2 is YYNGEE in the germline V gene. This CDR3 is CASSVGWSYEQYF. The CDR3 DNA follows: TGTGCCAGCAGCGTAGGATGGTCCTACGAGCAGTACTTC.

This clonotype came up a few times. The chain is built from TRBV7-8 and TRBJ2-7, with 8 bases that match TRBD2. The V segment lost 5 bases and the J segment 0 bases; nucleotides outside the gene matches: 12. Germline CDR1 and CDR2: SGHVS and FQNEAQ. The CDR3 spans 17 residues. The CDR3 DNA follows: TGTGCCAGCAGCATTGAGACTGGCGGGAGGACCTCCTACGAGCAGTACTTC. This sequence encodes CASSIETGGRTSYEQYF.

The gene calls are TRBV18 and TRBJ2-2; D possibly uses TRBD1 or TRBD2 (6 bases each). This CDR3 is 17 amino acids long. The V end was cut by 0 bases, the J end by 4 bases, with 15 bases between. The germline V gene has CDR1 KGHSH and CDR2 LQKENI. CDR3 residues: CASSPPSGAQGTGELFF. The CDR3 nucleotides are TGTGCCAGCTCACCACCTTCGGGGGCGCAGGGCACCGGGGAGCTGTTTTTT.

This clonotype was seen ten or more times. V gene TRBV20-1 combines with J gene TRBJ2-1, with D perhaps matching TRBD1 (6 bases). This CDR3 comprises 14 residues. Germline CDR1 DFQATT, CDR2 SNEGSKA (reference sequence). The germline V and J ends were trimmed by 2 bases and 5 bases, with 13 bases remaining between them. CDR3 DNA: TGCAGTGCTAGACAGGGGACGTGGGACAATGAGCAGTTCTTC. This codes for CSARQGTWDNEQFF.

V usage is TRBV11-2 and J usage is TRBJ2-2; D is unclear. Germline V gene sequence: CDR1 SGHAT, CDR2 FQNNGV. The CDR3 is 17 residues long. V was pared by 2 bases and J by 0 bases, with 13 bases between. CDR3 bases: TGTGCCAGCAGCTTAACGTTTGACTTTACGAACACCGGGGAGCTGTTTTTT. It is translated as CASSLTFDFTNTGELFF.

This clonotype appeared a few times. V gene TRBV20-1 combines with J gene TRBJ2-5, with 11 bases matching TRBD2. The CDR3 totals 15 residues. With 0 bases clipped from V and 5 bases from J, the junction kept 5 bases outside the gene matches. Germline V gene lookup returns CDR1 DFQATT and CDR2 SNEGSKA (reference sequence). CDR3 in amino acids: CSARDPSGRSETQYF. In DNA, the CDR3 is TGCAGTGCTAGAGATCCTAGCGGGAGGTCTGAGACCCAGTACTTC.

The CDR3 coding sequence is TGTGCCATCAGGACAGGGGGTTACAATGAGCAGTTCTTC. This translates into CAIRTGGYNEQFF. The chain links TRBV6-1 to TRBJ2-1, with 10 bases that match TRBD1. In germline, CDR1 is MNHNS, CDR2 SASEGT. The V gene end was trimmed by 10 bases and the J gene end by 4 bases; junction bases not matched to a gene: 4. CDR3 size: 13 residues.

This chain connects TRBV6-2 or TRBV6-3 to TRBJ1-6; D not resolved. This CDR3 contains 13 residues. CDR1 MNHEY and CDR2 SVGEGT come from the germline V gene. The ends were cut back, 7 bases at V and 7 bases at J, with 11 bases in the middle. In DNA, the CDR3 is TGTGCCAGCATCCCTACGAGGAATTCACCCCTCCACTTT. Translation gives CASIPTRNSPLHF.

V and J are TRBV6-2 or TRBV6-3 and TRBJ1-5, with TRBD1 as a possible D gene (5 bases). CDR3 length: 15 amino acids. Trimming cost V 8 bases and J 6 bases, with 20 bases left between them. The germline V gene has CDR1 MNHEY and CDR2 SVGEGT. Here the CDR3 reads CASPEGSRVTQPQHF. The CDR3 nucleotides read TGTGCCAGCCCGGAGGGGAGCAGGGTGACTCAGCCCCAGCATTTT.

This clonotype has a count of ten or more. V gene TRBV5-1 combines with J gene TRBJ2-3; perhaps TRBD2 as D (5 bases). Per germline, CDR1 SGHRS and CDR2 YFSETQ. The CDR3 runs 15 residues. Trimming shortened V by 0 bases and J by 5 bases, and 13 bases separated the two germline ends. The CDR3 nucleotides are TGCGCCAGCAGCTTGGAGAGGGCGCCGGGAGATACGCAGTATTTT. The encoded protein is CASSLERAPGDTQYF.

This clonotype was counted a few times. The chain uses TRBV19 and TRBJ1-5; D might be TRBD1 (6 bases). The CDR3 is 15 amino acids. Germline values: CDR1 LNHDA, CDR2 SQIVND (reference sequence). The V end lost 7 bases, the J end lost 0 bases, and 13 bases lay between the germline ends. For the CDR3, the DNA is TGTGCCAGTACCCCGAGGGGGGCTAGCAATCAGCCCCAGCATTTT. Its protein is CASTPRGASNQPQHF.

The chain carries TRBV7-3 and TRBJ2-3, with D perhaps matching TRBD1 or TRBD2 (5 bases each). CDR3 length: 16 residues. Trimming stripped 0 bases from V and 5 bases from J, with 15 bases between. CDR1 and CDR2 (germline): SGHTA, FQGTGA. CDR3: CASSLTGTWGGDTQYF. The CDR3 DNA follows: TGTGCCAGCAGCTTAACGGGGACCTGGGGTGGAGATACGCAGTATTTT.

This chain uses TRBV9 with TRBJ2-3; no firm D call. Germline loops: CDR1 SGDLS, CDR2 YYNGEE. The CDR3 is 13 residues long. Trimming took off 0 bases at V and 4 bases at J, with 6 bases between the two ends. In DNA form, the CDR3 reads TGTGCCAGCAGCGTAGGGTGGGCAGATACGCAGTATTTT. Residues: CASSVGWADTQYF.

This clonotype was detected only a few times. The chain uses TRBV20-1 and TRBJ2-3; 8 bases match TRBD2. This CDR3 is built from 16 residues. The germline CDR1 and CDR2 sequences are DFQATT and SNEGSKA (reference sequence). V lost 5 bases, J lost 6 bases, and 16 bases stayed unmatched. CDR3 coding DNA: TGCAGTGCTCGTAGGGAGGGCGGGAGGTCTTTCGATACGCAGTATTTT. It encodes CSARREGGRSFDTQYF.

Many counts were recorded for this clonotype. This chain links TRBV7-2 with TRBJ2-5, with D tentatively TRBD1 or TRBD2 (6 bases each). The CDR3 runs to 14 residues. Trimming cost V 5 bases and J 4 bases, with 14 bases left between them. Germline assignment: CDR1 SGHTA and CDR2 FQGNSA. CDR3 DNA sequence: TGTGCCAGCAGCGCGAGGGGGGCTCGAGAGACCCAGTACTTC. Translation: CASSARGARETQYF.

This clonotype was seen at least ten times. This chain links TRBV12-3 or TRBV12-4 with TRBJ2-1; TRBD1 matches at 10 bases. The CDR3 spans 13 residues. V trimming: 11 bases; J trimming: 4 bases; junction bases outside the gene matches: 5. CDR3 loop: CALGTGEYNEQFF. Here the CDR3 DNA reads TGTGCCCTTGGGACAGGGGAATACAATGAGCAGTTCTTC.

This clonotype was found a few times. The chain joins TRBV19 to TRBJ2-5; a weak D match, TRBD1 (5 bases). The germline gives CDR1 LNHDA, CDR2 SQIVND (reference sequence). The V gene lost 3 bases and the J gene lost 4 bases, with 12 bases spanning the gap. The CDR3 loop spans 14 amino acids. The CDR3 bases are TGTGCCAGTAGTATGTCCAGGGAAGGAGAGACCCAGTACTTC. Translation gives CASSMSREGETQYF.

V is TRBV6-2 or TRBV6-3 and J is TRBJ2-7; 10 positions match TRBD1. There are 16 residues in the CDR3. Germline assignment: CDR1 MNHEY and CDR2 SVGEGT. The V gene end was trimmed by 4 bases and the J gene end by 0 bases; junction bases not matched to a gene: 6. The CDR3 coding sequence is TGTGCCAGCAGTTGGGAGACAGGGGGCGCCTCCTACGAGCAGTACTTC. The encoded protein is CASSWETGGASYEQYF.

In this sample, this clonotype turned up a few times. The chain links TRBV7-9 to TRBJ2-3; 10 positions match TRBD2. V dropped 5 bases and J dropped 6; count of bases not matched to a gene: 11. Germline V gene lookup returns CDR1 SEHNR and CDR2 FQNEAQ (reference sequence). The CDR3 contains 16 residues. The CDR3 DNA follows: TGTGCCAGCAGCGACACGACTAGCGGGTTTGGGGATACGCAGTATTTT. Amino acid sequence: CASSDTTSGFGDTQYF.

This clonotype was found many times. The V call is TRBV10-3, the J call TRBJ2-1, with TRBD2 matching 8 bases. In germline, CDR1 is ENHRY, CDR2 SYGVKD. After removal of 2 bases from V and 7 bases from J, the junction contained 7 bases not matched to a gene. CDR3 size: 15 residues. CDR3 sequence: CAISEVASGWNEQFF. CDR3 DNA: TGTGCCATCAGTGAGGTGGCTAGCGGGTGGAATGAGCAGTTCTTC.

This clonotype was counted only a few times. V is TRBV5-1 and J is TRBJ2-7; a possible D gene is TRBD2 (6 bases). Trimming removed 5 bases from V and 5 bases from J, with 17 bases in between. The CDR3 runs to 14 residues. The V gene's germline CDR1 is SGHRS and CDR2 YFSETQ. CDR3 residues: CASRGAGPGDEQYF. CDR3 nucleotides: TGCGCCAGCAGAGGGGCGGGACCCGGGGACGAGCAGTACTTC.

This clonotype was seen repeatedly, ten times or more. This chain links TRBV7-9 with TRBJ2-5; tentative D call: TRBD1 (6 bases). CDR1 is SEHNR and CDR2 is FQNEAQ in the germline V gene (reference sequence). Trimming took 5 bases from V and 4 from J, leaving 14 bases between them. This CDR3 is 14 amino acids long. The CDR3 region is CASSSRDKRETQYF. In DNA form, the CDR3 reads TGTGCCAGCAGCAGTAGGGACAAAAGAGAGACCCAGTACTTC.

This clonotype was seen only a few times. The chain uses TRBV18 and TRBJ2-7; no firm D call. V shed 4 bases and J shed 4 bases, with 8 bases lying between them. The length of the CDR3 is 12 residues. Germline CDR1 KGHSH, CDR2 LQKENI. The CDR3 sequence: CASSQLDYEQYF. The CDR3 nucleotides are TGTGCCAGCTCACAACTCGATTACGAGCAGTACTTC.